This entry lists 23 T cell receptor beta chains sequenced from one sample in a study of T-cell memory formation after mild COVID-19 (dated by TCRdb to about 2021). Libraries were made using 5' RACE. Instrument on record: Illumina NovaSeq 6000. Clones were called with MiXCR by TCRdb after fastp trimmed the public reads at Q25, and only in-frame beta chains were retained. Each CDR3 protein gets just one entry, which takes the most common genes and DNA from the rows behind it. A total of under 450,000 distinct CDR3 sequences appear in this sample, 14% of them only once. The ten biggest clones cover about 20% of the sample. The sample consisted of PBMCs or a T cell subset sorted from them (not recorded which). The receptors shown here come from a man in his late teens or twenties who had mild COVID-19 (a few samples of this study predate the infection). The sample titles of this study are shuffled in the database, so cell type and time point are left out; the donor was told from shared clones.

This clonotype came up a few times. V is TRBV7-8 and J is TRBJ1-1; D gene ambiguous. CDR3 size: 15 residues. CDR1 and CDR2 from the germline V gene are SGHVS and FQNEAQ. V lost 4 bases, J lost 7 bases, and 19 bases lay in between. DNA for the CDR3: TGTGCCAGCAGCTCCGGCCCCGGCGTAGATTTTGAAGCTTTCTTT. It encodes CASSSGPGVDFEAFF.

This clonotype was seen only a few times. The genes are TRBV5-1 and TRBJ2-2, with 10 nucleotides matching TRBD1. The J segment lost 5 bases and the V segment lost 3 bases, leaving 10 bases of the junction unmatched. The CDR3 has 17 amino acids. CDR1 and CDR2 from the germline V gene are SGHRS and YFSETQ. The DNA of the CDR3 is TGCGCCAGCAGCTCTCGCTCCGGGACAGGGGAAACCGGGGAGCTGTTTTTT. It yields the protein CASSSRSGTGETGELFF.

The chain uses TRBV5-6 and TRBJ2-7, with a possible D match to TRBD1 (6 bases). This CDR3 spans 15 amino acids. Trimming pared 4 bases from V and 2 bases from J, leaving 16 bases between. From germline, CDR1 is SGHDT and CDR2 YYEEEE. The CDR3 protein is CASSITDRTAYEQYF. In nucleotides, the CDR3 is TGTGCCAGCAGCATTACAGACCGGACAGCCTACGAGCAGTACTTC.

The genes are TRBV19 and TRBJ2-2; unclear D gene. Germline V gene data show CDR1 as LNHDA and CDR2 as SQIVND (reference sequence). V was shortened by 7 bases and J by 4 bases, with 22 bases between the two germline ends. The CDR3 length is 17 residues. CDR3 loop: CASTNIATWVATGELFF. In DNA form, the CDR3 reads TGTGCCAGTACTAATATTGCCACTTGGGTGGCCACCGGGGAGCTGTTTTTT.

The chain couples TRBV27 to TRBJ1-4; 7 nucleotides line up with TRBD1. This CDR3 contains 16 residues. Unmatched junction bases numbered 9, after V lost 8 bases and J lost 0 bases. Germline V lookup: CDR1 MNHEY, CDR2 SMNVEV (reference sequence). CDR3 residues: CASWRDRHATNEKLFF. CDR3 bases: TGTGCCAGCTGGCGGGACAGACACGCAACTAATGAAAAACTGTTTTTT.

This clonotype came up a few times. The chain links TRBV6-6 to TRBJ1-1, with D uncertain. The CDR3 contains 14 residues. Germline loops: CDR1 MNHNY, CDR2 SVGAGI (reference sequence). Trimming pared 0 bases from V and 10 bases from J, leaving 15 bases between. In nucleotides, the CDR3 is TGTGCCAGCAGTTACTCCCCGACATCGAATCTAGCTTTCTTT. It yields the protein CASSYSPTSNLAFF.

This clonotype was observed a handful of times. J is TRBJ1-1 and V is TRBV10-3, with 7 bases aligning to TRBD1. With V trimmed by 6 bases and J by 3 bases, 10 bases remained unmatched. The CDR3 runs 15 residues. Germline loops: CDR1 ENHRY, CDR2 SYGVKD. This CDR3 is CAIRQPTGTDTEAFF. DNA of the CDR3: TGTGCCATCAGACAACCGACAGGGACGGACACTGAAGCTTTCTTT.

This clonotype appeared a few times. The chain has TRBV11-2 and TRBJ1-5; D remains unclear. CDR1 and CDR2 from the germline V gene are SGHAT and FQNNGV. This CDR3 contains 13 residues. With 3 bases removed from V and 7 bases from J, the gap between germline ends came to 10 bases. The CDR3 sequence: CASSLTSGQPQHF. CDR3 sequence (DNA): TGTGCCAGCAGCTTGACGTCGGGACAGCCCCAGCATTTT.

This clonotype was seen more than once but under ten times. The V call is TRBV4-1, the J call TRBJ2-1, with D possibly matching TRBD2 (6 bases). Trimming took off 1 base at V and 5 bases at J, with 12 bases between the two ends. CDR1 MGHRA and CDR2 YSYEKL come from the germline V gene. The CDR3 has 15 amino acids. CDR3 sequence: CASSQGGGVNNEQFF. As DNA, the CDR3 is TGCGCCAGCAGCCAAGGAGGCGGGGTCAACAATGAGCAGTTCTTC.

This clonotype has more than one count but fewer than ten. The rearrangement joins TRBV7-2 to TRBJ2-2; either TRBD1 or TRBD2 may fit D (5 bases each). In germline, CDR1 is SGHTA, CDR2 FQGNSA. Trimming took 3 bases from V and 4 from J, leaving 9 bases between them. CDR3 size: 14 residues. The CDR3 nucleotides are TGTGCCAGCAGCTTGGGACCTTTCACCGGGGAGCTGTTTTTT. Translating gives CASSLGPFTGELFF.

The rearrangement uses TRBV11-2 and TRBJ1-2; D may be TRBD1 (6 bases). Trimming removed 6 bases at V and 4 bases at J, with 18 bases between. The CDR3 consists of 15 residues. The germline gives CDR1 SGHAT, CDR2 FQNNGV. The CDR3 DNA reads as TGTGCCAGCAGTCTCGACCGGGGGCGGTCCTATGGCTACACCTTC. Translated: CASSLDRGRSYGYTF. The entire variable domain, with the rest obtained from reference TRBV11-2 and TRBJ1-2, is as follows: EAGVAQSPRYKIIEKRQSVAFWCNPISGHATLYWYQQILGQGPKLLIQFQNNGVVDDSQLPKDRFSAERLKGVDSTLKIQPAKLEDSAVYLCASSLDRGRSYGYTFGSGTRLTVV.

The table lists this clonotype with a few counts. The rearrangement links TRBV7-2 to TRBJ2-1, with 8 bases fitting TRBD1. The CDR3 runs to 14 residues. The V gene end was trimmed by 3 bases and the J gene end by 6 bases; junction bases not matched to a gene: 4. Per germline, CDR1 SGHTA and CDR2 FQGNSA. CDR3 in amino acids: CASSLWTGLNEQFF. The CDR3, as DNA: TGTGCCAGCAGCTTGTGGACAGGGCTCAATGAGCAGTTCTTC.

This clonotype was observed a handful of times. The V and J genes are TRBV7-9 and TRBJ2-1; 9 bases are shared with TRBD1. CDR1 and CDR2 (germline): SEHNR, FQNEAQ (reference sequence). With 7 bases clipped from V and 6 bases from J, the junction kept 10 bases outside the gene matches. This CDR3 has 15 residues. In DNA form, the CDR3 reads TGTGCCAGCAATGTTGGGACAGGGCGCTTCAATGAGCAGTTCTTC. Its protein is CASNVGTGRFNEQFF.

This clonotype was recorded a few times. The chain employs TRBV12-3 or TRBV12-4 and TRBJ2-7, with D possibly being TRBD1 (6 bases). V dropped 3 bases and J dropped 2 bases, with 11 bases sitting between them. CDR3 length equals 14 residues. Written as DNA, the CDR3 is TGTGCCAGCAGTTTTCCGGACAGACCCTACGAGCAGTACTTC. Translation gives CASSFPDRPYEQYF.

In this sample, this clonotype turned up a few times. The chain recombines TRBV6-1 with TRBJ1-5; D remains unclear. Germline values: CDR1 MNHNS, CDR2 SASEGT. This CDR3 is built from 17 residues. The germline V and J ends were trimmed by 9 bases and 1 base, with 22 bases remaining between them. The DNA of the CDR3 is TGTGCCAGGGGGATAGCTAGCACGTGGAACAGCAATCAGCCCCAGCATTTT. Its translation is CARGIASTWNSNQPQHF.

This clonotype was seen ten or more times. This chain joins TRBV27 and TRBJ2-6; TRBD2 matches at 7 bases. Germline V gene lookup returns CDR1 MNHEY and CDR2 SMNVEV (reference sequence). The CDR3 extends over 19 amino acids. Trimming removed 8 bases from V and 0 bases from J; junction bases left unmatched: 16. CDR3 coding DNA: TGTGCCAGCGTCGAGTGGGGAGGGAGCCTTAGCTCTGGGGCCAACGTCCTGACTTTC. It is translated as CASVEWGGSLSSGANVLTF.

This chain connects TRBV6-1 to TRBJ1-1; 8 positions agree with TRBD1. Per germline, CDR1 MNHNS and CDR2 SASEGT. The CDR3 contains 14 residues. Trimming cost V 5 bases and J 6 bases; bases outside gene matches: 8. CDR3: CASSILDRASEAFF. The DNA for the CDR3 is TGTGCCAGCAGTATACTGGACAGGGCATCTGAAGCTTTCTTT.

The chain is built from TRBV28 and TRBJ1-3, with 8 bases that match TRBD1. The J segment lost 0 bases and the V segment lost 2 bases, leaving 9 bases of the junction unmatched. The germline gives CDR1 MDHEN, CDR2 SYDVKM. The CDR3 contains 18 residues. The CDR3 sequence: CASSLAEWDRSSGNTIYF. For the CDR3, the DNA is TGTGCCAGCAGTTTAGCCGAATGGGACAGGAGCTCTGGAAACACCATATATTTT.

The gene calls are TRBV10-3 and TRBJ2-7, with D maybe TRBD1 (6 bases). This CDR3 region has 13 residues. CDR1 and CDR2 from the germline V gene are ENHRY and SYGVKD. V was shortened by 4 bases and J by 3 bases, with 10 bases between the two germline ends. CDR3 sequence (DNA): TGTGCCATCAGTGCGGGCAGGGGCTACGAGCAGTACGTC. This encodes CAISAGRGYEQYV.

In this sample, this clonotype turned up a few times. V gene TRBV27 combines with J gene TRBJ1-2; no clear D gene. Germline V gene data show CDR1 as MNHEY and CDR2 as SMNVEV (reference sequence). The CDR3 is 12 residues long. The V gene lost 10 bases and the J gene lost 4 bases, with 13 bases spanning the gap. The chain's CDR3 is CATGIFGYGYTF. CDR3 bases: TGTGCCACCGGGATCTTCGGCTATGGCTACACCTTC.

This clonotype has just a few counts. The J gene is TRBJ1-1, the V gene TRBV16; 8 bases agree with TRBD1. Germline-derived CDR1 and CDR2 are KGHSY and FQNENV. J gave up 4 bases and V 1 base, and 11 bases lay outside the gene matches. The CDR3 is made up of 17 amino acids. The CDR3 is CASSQFQTGARSTEAFF. DNA for the CDR3: TGTGCCAGCAGCCAATTTCAGACAGGGGCGCGGAGCACTGAAGCTTTCTTT.

The chain joins TRBV7-2 to TRBJ2-1; TRBD2 is a possible D gene (5 bases). Trimming removed 2 bases at V and 9 bases at J, with 14 bases between. The germline V gene has CDR1 SGHTA and CDR2 FQGNSA. The length of the CDR3 is 14 residues. The DNA of the CDR3 is TGTGCCAGCAGCTTAATGCCCGGGGAAGGTGAGCAGTTCTTC. Its translation is CASSLMPGEGEQFF.

V is TRBV11-2 and J is TRBJ1-4; possible D gene TRBD1, 6 bases. This CDR3 comprises 16 residues. CDR1 and CDR2 from the germline V gene are SGHAT and FQNNGV. V dropped 5 bases and J dropped 4 bases, with 17 bases sitting between them. In nucleotides, the CDR3 is TGTGCCAGCAGCCGCCCTGACAGGAAAGATAATGAAAAACTGTTTTTT. Translated: CASSRPDRKDNEKLFF.